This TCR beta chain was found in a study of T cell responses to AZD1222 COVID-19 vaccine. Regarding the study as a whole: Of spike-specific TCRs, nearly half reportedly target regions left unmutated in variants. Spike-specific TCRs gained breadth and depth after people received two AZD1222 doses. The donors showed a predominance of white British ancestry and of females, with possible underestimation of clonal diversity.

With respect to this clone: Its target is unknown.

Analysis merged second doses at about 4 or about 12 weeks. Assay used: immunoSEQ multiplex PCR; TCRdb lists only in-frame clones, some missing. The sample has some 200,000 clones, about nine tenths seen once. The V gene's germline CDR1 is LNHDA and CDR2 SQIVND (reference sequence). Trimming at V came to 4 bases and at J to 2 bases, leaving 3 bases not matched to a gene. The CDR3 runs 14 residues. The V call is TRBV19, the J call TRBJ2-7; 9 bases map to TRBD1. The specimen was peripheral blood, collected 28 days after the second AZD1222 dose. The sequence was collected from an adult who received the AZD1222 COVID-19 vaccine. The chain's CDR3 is CASSNRGPPYEQYF. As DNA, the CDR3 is TGTGCCAGTAGTAACAGGGGGCCCCCCTACGAGCAGTACTTC.